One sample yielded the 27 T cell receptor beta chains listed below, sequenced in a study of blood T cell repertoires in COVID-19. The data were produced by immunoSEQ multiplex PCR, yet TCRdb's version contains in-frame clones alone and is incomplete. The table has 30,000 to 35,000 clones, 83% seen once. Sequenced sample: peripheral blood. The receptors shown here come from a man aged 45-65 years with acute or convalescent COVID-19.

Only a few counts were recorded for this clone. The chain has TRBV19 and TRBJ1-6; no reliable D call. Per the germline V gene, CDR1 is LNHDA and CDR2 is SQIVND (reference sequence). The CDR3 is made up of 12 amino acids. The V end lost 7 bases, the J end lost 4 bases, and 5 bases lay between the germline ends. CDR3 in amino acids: CASNEYNSPLHF. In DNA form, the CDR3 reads TGTGCCAGTAACGAGTATAATTCACCCCTCCACTTT.

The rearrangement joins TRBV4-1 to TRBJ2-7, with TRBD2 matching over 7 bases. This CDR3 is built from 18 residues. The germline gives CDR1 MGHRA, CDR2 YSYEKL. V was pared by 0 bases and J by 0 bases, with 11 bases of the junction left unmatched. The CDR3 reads CASSQDLVRDYPSYEQYF. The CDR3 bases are TGCGCCAGCAGCCAAGACCTCGTCCGGGACTATCCCTCCTACGAGCAGTACTTC.

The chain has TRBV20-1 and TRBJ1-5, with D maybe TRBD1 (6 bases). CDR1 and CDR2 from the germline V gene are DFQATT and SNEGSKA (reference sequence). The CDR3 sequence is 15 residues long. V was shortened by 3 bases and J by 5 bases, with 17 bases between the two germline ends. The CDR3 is CSASLGARDDQPQHF. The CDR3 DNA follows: TGCAGTGCTAGTCTGGGGGCACGGGATGATCAGCCCCAGCATTTT.

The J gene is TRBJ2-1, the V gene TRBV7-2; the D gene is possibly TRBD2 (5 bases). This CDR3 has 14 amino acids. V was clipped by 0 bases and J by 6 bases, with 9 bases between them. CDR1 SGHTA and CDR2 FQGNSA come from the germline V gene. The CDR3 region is CASSLATRGNEQFF. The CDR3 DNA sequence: TGTGCCAGCAGCTTAGCCACTAGAGGCAATGAGCAGTTCTTC.

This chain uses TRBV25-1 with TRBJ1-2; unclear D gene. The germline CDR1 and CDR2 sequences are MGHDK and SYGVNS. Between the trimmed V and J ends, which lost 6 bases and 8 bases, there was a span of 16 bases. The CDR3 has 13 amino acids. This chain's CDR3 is CASRDTDPGGYTF. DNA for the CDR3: TGTGCCAGCAGGGATACAGATCCTGGAGGCTACACCTTC.

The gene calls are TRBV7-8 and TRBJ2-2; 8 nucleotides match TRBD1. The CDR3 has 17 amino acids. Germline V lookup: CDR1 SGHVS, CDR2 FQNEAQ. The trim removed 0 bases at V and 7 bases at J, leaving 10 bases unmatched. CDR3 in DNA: TGTGCCAGCAGCTTAGCGCTCAGGGGGCGAGGTGACGGGGAGCTGTTTTTT. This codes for CASSLALRGRGDGELFF.

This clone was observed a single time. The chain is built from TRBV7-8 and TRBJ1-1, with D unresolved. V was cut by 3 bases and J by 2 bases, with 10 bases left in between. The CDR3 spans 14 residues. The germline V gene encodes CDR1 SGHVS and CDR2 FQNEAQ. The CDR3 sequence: CASSLTTGNTEAFF. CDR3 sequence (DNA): TGTGCCAGCAGCTTGACGACGGGAAACACTGAAGCTTTCTTT.

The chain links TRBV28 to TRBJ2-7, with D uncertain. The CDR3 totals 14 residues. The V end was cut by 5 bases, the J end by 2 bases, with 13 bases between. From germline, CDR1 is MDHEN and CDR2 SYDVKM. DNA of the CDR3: TGTGCCAGCAGTCTTTCCGGGTTCCCCTACGAGCAGTACTTC. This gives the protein CASSLSGFPYEQYF.

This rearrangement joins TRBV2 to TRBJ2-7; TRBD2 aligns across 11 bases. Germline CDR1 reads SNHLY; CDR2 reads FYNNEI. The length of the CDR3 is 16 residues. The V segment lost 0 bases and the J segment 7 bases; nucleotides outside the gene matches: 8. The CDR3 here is CASSEAGSGRDEEQYF. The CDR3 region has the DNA TGTGCCAGCAGTGAAGCAGGTAGCGGGAGGGATGAAGAGCAGTACTTC.

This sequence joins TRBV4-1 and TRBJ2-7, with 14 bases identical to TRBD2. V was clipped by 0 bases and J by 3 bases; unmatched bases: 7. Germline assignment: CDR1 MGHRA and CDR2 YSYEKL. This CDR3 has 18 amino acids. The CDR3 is CASSQEGLGLAGVYEQYF. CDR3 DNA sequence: TGCGCCAGCAGCCAAGAGGGTTTGGGACTAGCGGGAGTCTACGAGCAGTACTTC.

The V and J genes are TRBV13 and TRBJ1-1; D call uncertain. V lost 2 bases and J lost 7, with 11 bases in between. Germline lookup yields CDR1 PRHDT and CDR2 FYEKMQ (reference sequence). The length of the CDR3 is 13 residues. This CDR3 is CASSLHRTNEAFF. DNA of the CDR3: TGTGCCAGCAGCTTACACAGAACCAATGAAGCTTTCTTT.

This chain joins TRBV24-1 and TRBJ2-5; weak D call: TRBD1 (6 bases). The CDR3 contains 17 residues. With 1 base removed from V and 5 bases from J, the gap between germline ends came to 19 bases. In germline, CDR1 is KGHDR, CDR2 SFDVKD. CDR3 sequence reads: CATSDFGQGRPAETQYF. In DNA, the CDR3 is TGTGCCACCAGTGATTTTGGGCAGGGGCGACCGGCCGAGACCCAGTACTTC.

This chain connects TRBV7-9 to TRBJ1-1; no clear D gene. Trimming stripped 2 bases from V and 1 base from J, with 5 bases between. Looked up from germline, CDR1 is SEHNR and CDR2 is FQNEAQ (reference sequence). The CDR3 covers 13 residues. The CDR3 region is CASSLSGNTEAFF. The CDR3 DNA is TGTGCCAGCAGCTTATCAGGGAACACTGAAGCTTTCTTT.

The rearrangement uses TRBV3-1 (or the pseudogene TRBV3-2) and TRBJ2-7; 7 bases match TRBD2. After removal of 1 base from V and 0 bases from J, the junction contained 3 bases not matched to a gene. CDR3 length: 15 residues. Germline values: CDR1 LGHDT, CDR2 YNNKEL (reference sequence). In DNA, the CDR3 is TGTGCCAGCAGCCAAGCGGGGGGTAGCTCCTACGAGCAGTACTTC. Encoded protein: CASSQAGGSSYEQYF.

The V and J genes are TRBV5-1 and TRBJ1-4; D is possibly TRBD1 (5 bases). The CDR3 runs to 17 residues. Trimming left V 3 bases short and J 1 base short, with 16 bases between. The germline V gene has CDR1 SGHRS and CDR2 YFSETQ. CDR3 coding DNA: TGCGCCAGCAGCTCACGTCCCCGGGGGGTAACTAATGAAAAACTGTTTTTT. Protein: CASSSRPRGVTNEKLFF.

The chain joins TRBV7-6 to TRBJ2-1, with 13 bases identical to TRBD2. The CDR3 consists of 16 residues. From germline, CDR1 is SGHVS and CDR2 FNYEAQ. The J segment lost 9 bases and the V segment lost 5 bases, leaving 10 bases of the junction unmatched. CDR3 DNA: TGTGCCAGCAGCCAGGGGACTAGCGGGACGGCGGGTGAGCAGTTCTTC. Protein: CASSQGTSGTAGEQFF.

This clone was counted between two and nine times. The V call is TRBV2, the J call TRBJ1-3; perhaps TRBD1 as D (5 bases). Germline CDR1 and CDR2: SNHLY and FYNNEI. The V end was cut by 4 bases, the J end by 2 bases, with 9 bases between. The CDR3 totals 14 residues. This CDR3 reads CASSAQAPGNTIYF. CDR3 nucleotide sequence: TGTGCCAGCAGTGCACAGGCTCCTGGAAACACCATATATTTT. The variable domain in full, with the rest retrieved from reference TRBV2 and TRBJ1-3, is EPEVTQTPSHQVTQMGQEVILRCVPISNHLYFYWYRQILGQKVEFLVSFYNNEISEKSEIFDDQFSVERPDGSNFTLKIRSTKLEDSAMYFCASSAQAPGNTIYFGEGSWLTVV.

The CDR3 protein is CASTRDRGYYEQYF. The DNA for the CDR3 is TGTGCCAGCACCCGGGACAGGGGCTACTACGAGCAGTACTTC. The V gene is TRBV2, the J gene TRBJ2-7, with 10 bases fitting TRBD1. Trimming took 7 bases from V and 3 from J; bases not matched to a gene: 6. The CDR3 has 14 residues. In germline, CDR1 is SNHLY, CDR2 FYNNEI.

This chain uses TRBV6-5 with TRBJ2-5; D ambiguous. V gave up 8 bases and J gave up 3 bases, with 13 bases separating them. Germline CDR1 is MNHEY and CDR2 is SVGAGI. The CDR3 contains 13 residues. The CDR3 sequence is CASLTESKETQYF. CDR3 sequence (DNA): TGTGCCAGCTTAACAGAGTCGAAAGAGACCCAGTACTTC.

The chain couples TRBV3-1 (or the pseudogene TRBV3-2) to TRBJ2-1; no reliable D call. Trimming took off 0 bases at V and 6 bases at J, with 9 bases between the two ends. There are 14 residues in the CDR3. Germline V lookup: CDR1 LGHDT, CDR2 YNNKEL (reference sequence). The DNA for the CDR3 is TGTGCCAGCAGCCAAGATCTTGCGGCCAATGAGCAGTTCTTC. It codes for CASSQDLAANEQFF.

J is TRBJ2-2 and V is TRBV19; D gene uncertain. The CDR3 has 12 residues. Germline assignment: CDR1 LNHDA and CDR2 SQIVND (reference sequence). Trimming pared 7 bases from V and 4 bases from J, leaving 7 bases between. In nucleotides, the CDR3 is TGTGCCAGTACCGGGTTCACCGGGGAGCTGTTTTTT. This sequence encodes CASTGFTGELFF.

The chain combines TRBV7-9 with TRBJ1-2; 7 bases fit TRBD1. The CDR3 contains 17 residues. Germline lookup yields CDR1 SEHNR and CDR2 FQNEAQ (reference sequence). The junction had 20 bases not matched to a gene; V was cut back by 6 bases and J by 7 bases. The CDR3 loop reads CASSFLERDRVSGGYTF. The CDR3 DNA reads TGTGCCAGCAGTTTTCTCGAACGCGACAGGGTATCGGGTGGCTACACCTTC. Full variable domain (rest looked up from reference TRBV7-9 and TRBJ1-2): DTGVSQNPRHKITKRGQNVTFRCDPISEHNRLYWYRQTLGQGPEFLTYFQNEAQLEKSRLLSDRFSAERPKGSFSTLEIQRTEQGDSAMYLCASSFLERDRVSGGYTFGSGTRLTVV.

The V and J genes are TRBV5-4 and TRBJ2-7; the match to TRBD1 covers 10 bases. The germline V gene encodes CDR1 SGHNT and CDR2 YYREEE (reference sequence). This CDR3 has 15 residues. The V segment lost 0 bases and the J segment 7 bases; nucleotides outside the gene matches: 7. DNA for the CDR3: TGTGCCAGCAGCTTGGCCGGGACAGGGGAGGAGGAGCAGTACTTC. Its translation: CASSLAGTGEEEQYF.

CDR3 nucleotides: TGTGCCAGCGGAAGTAGCGGAGCCTACAATGAGCAGTTCTTC. This sequence encodes CASGSSGAYNEQFF. This chain connects TRBV7-9 to TRBJ2-1, with D perhaps TRBD2 (6 bases). Germline loops: CDR1 SEHNR, CDR2 FQNEAQ (reference sequence). This CDR3 has 14 amino acids. The germline V and J ends were trimmed by 8 bases and 2 bases, with 13 bases remaining between them.

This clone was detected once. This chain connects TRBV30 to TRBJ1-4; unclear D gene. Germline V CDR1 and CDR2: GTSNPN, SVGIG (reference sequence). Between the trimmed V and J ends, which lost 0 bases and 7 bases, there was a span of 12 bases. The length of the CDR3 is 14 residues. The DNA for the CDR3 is TGTGCCTGGAGTGTACTCCAGGCCGGTGAAAAACTGTTTTTT. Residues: CAWSVLQAGEKLFF.

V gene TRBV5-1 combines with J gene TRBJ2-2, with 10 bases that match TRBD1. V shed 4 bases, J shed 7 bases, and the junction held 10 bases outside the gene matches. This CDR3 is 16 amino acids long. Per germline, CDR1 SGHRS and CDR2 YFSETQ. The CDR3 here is CASSSPWDRGFGELFF. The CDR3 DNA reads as TGCGCCAGCAGCAGCCCGTGGGACAGGGGTTTCGGGGAGCTGTTTTTT.

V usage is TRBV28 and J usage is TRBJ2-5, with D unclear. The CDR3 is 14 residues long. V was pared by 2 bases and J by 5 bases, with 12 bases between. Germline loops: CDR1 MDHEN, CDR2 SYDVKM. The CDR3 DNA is TGTGCCAGCAGTTTACTAGGCTTAGGTGAGACCCAGTACTTC. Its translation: CASSLLGLGETQYF.